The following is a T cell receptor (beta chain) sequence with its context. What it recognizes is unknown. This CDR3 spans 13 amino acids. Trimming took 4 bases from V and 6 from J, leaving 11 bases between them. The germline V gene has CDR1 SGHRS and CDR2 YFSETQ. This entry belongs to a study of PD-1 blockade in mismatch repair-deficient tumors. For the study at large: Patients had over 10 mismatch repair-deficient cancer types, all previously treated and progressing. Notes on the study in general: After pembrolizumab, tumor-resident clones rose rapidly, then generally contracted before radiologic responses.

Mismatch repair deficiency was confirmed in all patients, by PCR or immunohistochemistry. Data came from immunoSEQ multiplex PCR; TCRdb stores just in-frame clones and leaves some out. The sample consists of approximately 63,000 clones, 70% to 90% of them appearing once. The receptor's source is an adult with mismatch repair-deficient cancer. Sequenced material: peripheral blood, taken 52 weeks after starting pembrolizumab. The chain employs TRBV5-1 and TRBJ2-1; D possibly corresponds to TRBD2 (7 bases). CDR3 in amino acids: CASSGGAGNEQFF. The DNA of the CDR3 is TGCGCCAGCAGCGGGGGGGCGGGCAATGAGCAGTTCTTC.